This TCR beta chain comes out of a study of T cell repertoires in cytomegalovirus infection. Study as a whole: Public TCR beta signatures indicated both CMV infection and matching HLA type.

TCRdb reanalysed the reads using MiXCR and keeps one entry per CDR3 protein. The data contain about 51,000 distinct CDR3 sequences, around 18% of them singletons. General study findings and limits: Cumulative frequency (of public TCR beta family members) identified carriers of CMV plus the relevant HLA. What dominated the ex vivo response were HLA-C-restricted CMV-specific TCR beta clonotypes.

This clonotype showed up just a few times. Its antigen remains unidentified. The length of the CDR3 is 15 residues. The germline gives CDR1 SGHVS, CDR2 FQNEAQ. J lost 5 bases, V lost 5 bases, and 8 bases had no gene match. Sequenced material: CD8+ T cells from cultured PBMCs, taken from culture after CMV antigen stimulation. V is TRBV7-8 and J is TRBJ2-7; the match to TRBD2 covers 11 bases. This TCR was recovered from a human donor in good health (CMV status not recorded). Some clones in this sample may be carry-over from other donors' samples. The chain's CDR3 is CASSAHPSGGNEQYF. CDR3 DNA: TGTGCCAGCAGCGCCCACCCTAGCGGGGGGAACGAGCAGTACTTC.